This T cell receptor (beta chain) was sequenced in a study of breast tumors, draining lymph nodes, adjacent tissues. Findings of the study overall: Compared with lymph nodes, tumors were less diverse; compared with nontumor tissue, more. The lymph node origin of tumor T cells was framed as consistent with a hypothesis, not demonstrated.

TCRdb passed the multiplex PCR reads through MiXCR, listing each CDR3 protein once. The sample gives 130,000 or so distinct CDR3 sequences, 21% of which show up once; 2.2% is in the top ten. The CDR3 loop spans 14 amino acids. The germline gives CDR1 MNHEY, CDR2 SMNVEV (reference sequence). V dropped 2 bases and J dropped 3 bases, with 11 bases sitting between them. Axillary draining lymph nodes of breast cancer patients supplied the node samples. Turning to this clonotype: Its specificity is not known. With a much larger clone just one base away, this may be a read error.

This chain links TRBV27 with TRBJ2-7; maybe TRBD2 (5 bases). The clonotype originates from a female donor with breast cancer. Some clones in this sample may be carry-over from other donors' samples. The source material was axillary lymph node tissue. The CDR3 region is CASSLEGWGYEQYF. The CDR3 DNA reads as TGTGCCAGCAGTTTAGAGGGTTGGGGCTACGAGCAGTACTTC.